This T cell receptor (beta chain) is from a study of T cells in Graves' hyperthyroidism and ophthalmopathy. Germline V gene sequence: CDR1 MDHEN, CDR2 SYDVKM. This CDR3 is 13 amino acids long. V dropped 7 bases and J dropped 5 bases, with 15 bases sitting between them. The TCR beta CDR3 regions underwent amplification using RNA transcripts as the source. TCR CDR3 regions were first amplified by RT-PCR with HTBI primers. MiXCR was run by TCRdb on the multiplex PCR reads, yielding one entry per CDR3 protein. The sample shows hundreds of thousands of distinct CDR3 sequences, roughly 22% of them seen only once. Uncontrolled infection, other autoimmune disease, pregnancy and lactation each barred patients from inclusion. The PBMCs were taken from about 9.7 ml of fresh peripheral blood. This clonotype was seen repeatedly, ten times or more.

The sequence came from a man aged 25-45 years with Graves' ophthalmopathy. The sample consisted of blood. This chain joins TRBV28 and TRBJ2-7; D is possibly TRBD1 (7 bases). In nucleotides, the CDR3 is TGTGCCAGCACTCCAGGAGGGGGCCACGAGCAGTACTTC. Its protein is CASTPGGGHEQYF. The entire variable domain, with the rest obtained from reference TRBV28 and TRBJ2-7, is as follows: DVKVTQSSRYLVKRTGEKVFLECVQDMDHENMFWYRQDPGLGLRLIYFSYDVKMKEKGDIPEGYSVSREKKERFSLILESASTNQTSMYLCASTPGGGHEQYFGPGTRLTVT.